This T cell receptor (beta chain) originates from a study of cytomegalovirus exposure and HLA in healthy donors (dated by TCRdb to 2017 to 2019). Notes on the research overall: According to a later analysis, one platform produced both the roughly 110 validation repertoires and the roughly 650 repertoires of the first cohort. Along with the roughly 670-subject first cohort, a separate validation cohort of over a hundred different subjects was used. The aim of the study was to test whether cataloging public T cell receptors could identify signatures of past pathogen exposure. The study combined high-throughput TCR immunosequencing, statistical association of individual TCRs with disease status, and machine learning to predict cytomegalovirus infection status.

On the study overall, not on this receptor specifically: Most TCR sequences were seen in very few donors, while some public TCRs were found in many individuals. The classifier was reported to diagnose cytomegalovirus status with high specificity and sensitivity in both the original cohort and the validation cohort. The study listed around 160 TCR beta chains as associated with cytomegalovirus. A later analysis lacked HLA typing for the validation cohort, so it scored co-occurrence in that cohort across all 120 or so repertoires. Subsequent analysis determined that TCRs grouped into clusters in the first cohort also showed a tendency toward co-occurrence across the roughly 130 validation repertoires, and approximately 93% of cluster scores exceeded 0. A few of the identified cytomegalovirus-associated TCR beta chains were confirmed in vitro to be specific for cytomegalovirus antigens. The authors suggested that the approach could potentially be extended to other disease states and immunological phenotypes.

With respect to this clone: Its antigen remains undetermined. No much larger clone exists at a distance of one base, and base qualities are not known.

Receptor amplification or capture employed the immunoSEQ multiplex PCR assay. Concerning the study's data processing: To diagnose cytomegalovirus status from the catalog of TCR beta chain sequences, a statistical classification framework was built. TCRdb carries this immuneACCESS record with in-frame sequences only. Its versions omit some clonotypes, under half of them owing to an unresolved V gene in the studies checked, with the rest unexplained. For V, J and clone size, that table is used; D and trimming come from the DNA. In this sample the table shows fewer than 95,000 clones, roughly 84% of which occur a single time. The ten most abundant clones make up 12% of the sample. The donors were included in the validation cohort of 120 subjects, a group kept apart from the roughly 670-subject first cohort. The clonotype originates from a woman under 30 in good health and CMV-seropositive. The sequencing input was PBMCs.

The CDR3 protein: CAIRDTNQPQHF. The base sequence is TGTGCCATCAGGGACACCAATCAGCCCCAGCATTTT. Recombination connected TRBV10-3 to TRBJ1-5; TRBD1 is a possible D gene, resting on 5 matching bases. The CDR3, from cysteine to phenylalanine, totals 12 residues. Just CDR3 DNA is preserved here, 36 bases in frame from base 1. The V end loses 6 bases and the J end loses 3 bases, and a stretch of 6 bases separates them. Based on the germline V gene, the CDR1 and CDR2 sequences are ENHRY and SYGVKD.